The 30 T cell receptor beta chains presented below share a single source sample, sequenced in a study of CD8 T cells in ankylosing spondylitis. TCRdb processed the 5' RACE reads anew with MiXCR; each CDR3 protein has one entry. The data hold 150,000 to 200,000 distinct CDR3 sequences, with 15% to 20% observed a single time. The sequencing input was blood, either unsorted or a sorted T cell fraction (not recorded which). The source is a male donor with ankylosing spondylitis or in good health (not recorded which).

This clonotype appeared a few times. This rearrangement joins TRBV5-1 to TRBJ1-4, with 8 bases lining up with TRBD1. Germline V lookup: CDR1 SGHRS, CDR2 YFSETQ. V gave up 5 bases and J gave up 7 bases; unmatched junction bases: 7. The CDR3 consists of 14 residues. CDR3 sequence (DNA): TGCGCCAGCAGGCGGACAGGGAAGGGTGAAAAACTGTTTTTT. Its protein is CASRRTGKGEKLFF.

This clonotype has ten or more counts. CDR3 loop: CASSVGDSFNEKLFF. The CDR3 bases are TGTGCCAGCAGCGTAGGAGACAGTTTTAATGAAAAACTGTTTTTT. The chain uses TRBV9 and TRBJ1-4, with a tentative D call TRBD1 (5 bases). Trimming stripped 0 bases from V and 4 bases from J, with 10 bases between. The germline V gene encodes CDR1 SGDLS and CDR2 YYNGEE. The CDR3 length is 15 residues.

This clonotype was seen ten or more times. The chain recombines TRBV6-1 with TRBJ1-5; tentatively, D is TRBD1 (5 bases). The germline V gene has CDR1 MNHNS and CDR2 SASEGT. V gave up 6 bases and J gave up 9 bases, with 18 bases separating them. This CDR3 region has 14 residues. DNA of the CDR3: TGTGCCAGCAGCTTCAGGGTCGGGAGGCGGCCCCAGCATTTT. This gives the protein CASSFRVGRRPQHF.

This clonotype came up once. The genes are TRBV9 and TRBJ2-5; 8 bases are shared with TRBD2. The V gene end was trimmed by 4 bases and the J gene end by 2 bases; junction bases not matched to a gene: 4. Germline V gives CDR1 SGDLS, CDR2 YYNGEE. CDR3 size: 14 residues. This CDR3 is CASSPGTSQETQYF. The CDR3 DNA reads as TGTGCCAGCAGCCCCGGGACTAGTCAAGAGACCCAGTACTTC.

The gene calls are TRBV7-2 and TRBJ1-4, with D tentatively TRBD1 (6 bases). The CDR3 extends over 16 amino acids. Trimming took off 5 bases at V and 6 bases at J, with 19 bases between the two ends. The germline gives CDR1 SGHTA, CDR2 FQGNSA. CDR3 residues: CASSLGRGDGDEKLFF. As DNA, the CDR3 is TGTGCCAGCAGCCTAGGAAGGGGGGACGGTGATGAAAAACTGTTTTTT.

In this sample, this clonotype turned up many times. The chain employs TRBV20-1 and TRBJ2-3; D unclear. Trimming shortened V by 6 bases and J by 0 bases, and 19 bases separated the two germline ends. The CDR3 is 16 amino acids. The germline V gene has CDR1 DFQATT and CDR2 SNEGSKA (reference sequence). CDR3 in amino acids: CSAAPVGASSTDTQYF. DNA of the CDR3: TGCAGTGCCGCCCCGGTGGGCGCCTCTAGCACAGATACGCAGTATTTT.

This clonotype was observed at least ten times. This chain connects TRBV20-1 to TRBJ2-1, with 9 positions matching TRBD1. V gave up 6 bases and J gave up 1 base; unmatched junction bases: 4. Looked up from germline, CDR1 is DFQATT and CDR2 is SNEGSKA (reference sequence). CDR3 length: 14 amino acids. The CDR3 DNA sequence: TGCAGTGCGCCGGGACAGGGTTCCTACAATGAGCAGTTCTTC. Its translation is CSAPGQGSYNEQFF.

This clonotype was recorded a few times. CDR3 DNA sequence: TGTGCCAGCAGTGGAGACAGGGACTATGGCAATCAGCCCCAGCATTTT. Protein: CASSGDRDYGNQPQHF. The chain carries TRBV2 and TRBJ1-5; 7 positions match TRBD1. Germline CDR1 SNHLY, CDR2 FYNNEI. This CDR3 has 16 residues. With V trimmed by 4 bases and J by 2 bases, 8 bases remained unmatched.

This chain joins TRBV18 and TRBJ2-7, with TRBD1 identical over 11 bases. V was clipped by 3 bases and J by 0 bases; unmatched bases: 13. The CDR3 extends over 19 amino acids. Germline V gene lookup returns CDR1 KGHSH and CDR2 LQKENI. The CDR3 loop reads CASSPTGQGAVRFSYEQYF. The CDR3 region has the DNA TGTGCCAGCTCACCTACCGGACAGGGGGCTGTTAGGTTCTCCTACGAGCAGTACTTC.

At least ten counts were recorded for this clonotype. The CDR3 sequence is CASNSGGRGVAFF. In DNA form, the CDR3 reads TGCGCCAGCAACTCTGGGGGCCGAGGCGTAGCTTTCTTT. This rearrangement joins TRBV5-1 to TRBJ1-1; tentative D call: TRBD1 (6 bases). The germline V gene encodes CDR1 SGHRS and CDR2 YFSETQ. The CDR3 spans 13 residues. Trimming stripped 6 bases from V and 10 bases from J, with 19 bases between.

This clonotype appeared many times. The chain joins TRBV28 to TRBJ2-1; perhaps TRBD2 as D (5 bases). Germline-derived CDR1 and CDR2 are MDHEN and SYDVKM. This CDR3 contains 14 residues. V was trimmed by 5 bases and J by 2 bases, leaving 10 bases between them. CDR3 protein: CASSRPGAYNEQFF. In DNA, the CDR3 is TGTGCCAGCAGTCGACCCGGGGCCTACAATGAGCAGTTCTTC. The full variable domain, rest sourced from reference TRBV28 and TRBJ2-1, is DVKVTQSSRYLVKRTGEKVFLECVQDMDHENMFWYRQDPGLGLRLIYFSYDVKMKEKGDIPEGYSVSREKKERFSLILESASTNQTSMYLCASSRPGAYNEQFFGPGTRLTVL.

This clonotype was seen more than once but under ten times. V usage is TRBV7-9 and J usage is TRBJ2-2, with D possibly being TRBD1 (6 bases). Germline CDR1 reads SEHNR; CDR2 reads FQNEAQ (reference sequence). The germline V and J ends were trimmed by 5 bases and 4 bases, with 11 bases remaining between them. This CDR3 region has 14 residues. As DNA, the CDR3 is TGTGCCAGCAGCCCGCGGACAGTCACCGGGGAGCTGTTTTTT. This translates into CASSPRTVTGELFF.

The sample holds many counts of this clonotype. One junction end disagrees with the germline gene, perhaps due to a read error. CDR3 residues: CASSLDGNQPQHF. CDR3 nucleotides: TGTGCCAGCAGTTTGGACGGGAATCAGCCCCAGCATTTT. The V call is TRBV5-1, the J call TRBJ1-5; D uncertain. Looked up from germline, CDR1 is SGHRS and CDR2 is YFSETQ. The CDR3 is 13 residues long. Together with reference TRBV5-1 and TRBJ1-5, the CDR3 gives the full variable domain: KAGVTQTPRYLIKTRGQQVTLSCSPISGHRSVSWYQQTPGQGLQFLFEYFSETQRNKGNFPGRFSGRQFSNSRSEMNVSTLELGDSALYLCASSLDGNQPQHFGDGTRLSIL.

The chain carries TRBV6-1 and TRBJ2-6; 10 nucleotides match TRBD1. The CDR3 runs 16 residues. V dropped 5 bases and J dropped 7; count of bases not matched to a gene: 8. Germline V gives CDR1 MNHNS, CDR2 SASEGT. The DNA of the CDR3 is TGTGCCAGCAGTCAGACAGGGGGCGCGAAAGCCAACGTCCTGACTTTC. Its protein product is CASSQTGGAKANVLTF.

The chain has TRBV12-3 or TRBV12-4 and TRBJ2-7, with a possible D match to TRBD1 (5 bases). The V end was cut by 7 bases, the J end by 3 bases, with 13 bases between. The CDR3 runs to 13 residues. This CDR3 reads CASKWGSVYEQYF. The CDR3 nucleotides read TGTGCCAGCAAGTGGGGCAGTGTCTACGAGCAGTACTTC.

Comments on this clonotype: The junction shows a germline mismatch at one end, possibly a read error. V and J are TRBV9 and TRBJ1-1, with D uncertain. CDR3 length equals 12 residues. Germline V gene lookup returns CDR1 SGDLS and CDR2 YYNGEE. As DNA, the CDR3 is TGTGCCAGTAGCGGGGTGGTCACTGAAGCTTTCTTT. It encodes CASSGVVTEAFF.

This clonotype was seen repeatedly, ten times or more. The gene calls are TRBV3-1 and TRBJ2-4, with no clear D. V was trimmed by 0 bases and J by 0 bases, leaving 9 bases between them. Germline CDR1 reads LGHDT; CDR2 reads YNNKEL (reference sequence). There are 16 residues in the CDR3. The CDR3 DNA is TGTGCCAGCAGCCAAGATACCCTCGCAGCCAAAAACATTCAGTACTTC. It codes for CASSQDTLAAKNIQYF.

The chain carries TRBV20-1 and TRBJ2-1, with D perhaps given as TRBD1 or TRBD2 (5 bases each). Deletions cut 6 bases from V and 6 bases from J, with 15 bases between. The CDR3 loop spans 13 amino acids. Germline CDR1 is DFQATT and CDR2 is SNEGSKA (reference sequence). The CDR3 loop reads CSAPGGGGNEQFF. DNA of the CDR3: TGCAGTGCCCCCGGAGGTGGGGGCAATGAGCAGTTCTTC.

This clonotype was recorded at least ten times. V gene TRBV9 combines with J gene TRBJ2-1; D may be TRBD2 (6 bases). The germline gives CDR1 SGDLS, CDR2 YYNGEE. V dropped 2 bases and J dropped 0 bases, with 12 bases sitting between them. CDR3 size: 16 residues. The CDR3 DNA follows: TGTGCCAGCAGCGTGGGGACTGGGTCCTCCTACAATGAGCAGTTCTTC. Translated: CASSVGTGSSYNEQFF.

The rearrangement joins TRBV27 to TRBJ2-3; no reliable D call. Trimming took 4 bases from V and 0 from J, leaving 8 bases between them. Germline loops: CDR1 MNHEY, CDR2 SMNVEV (reference sequence). The CDR3 is 14 amino acids. The CDR3 nucleotides read TGTGCCAGCAGTTCCACAACTAGCACAGATACGCAGTATTTT. Its protein product is CASSSTTSTDTQYF.

The chain is built from TRBV11-2 and TRBJ2-6; D remains ambiguous. V gave up 1 base and J gave up 0 bases, with 10 bases separating them. There are 17 residues in the CDR3. CDR1 is SGHAT, CDR2 FQNNGV, per germline. CDR3: CASSLGPESSGANVLTF. The CDR3, as DNA: TGTGCCAGCAGCTTAGGTCCGGAGAGCTCTGGGGCCAACGTCCTGACTTTC. The full variable domain, with the rest looked up from reference TRBV11-2 and TRBJ2-6, is EAGVAQSPRYKIIEKRQSVAFWCNPISGHATLYWYQQILGQGPKLLIQFQNNGVVDDSQLPKDRFSAERLKGVDSTLKIQPAKLEDSAVYLCASSLGPESSGANVLTFGAGSRLTVL.

The rearrangement joins TRBV12-3 or TRBV12-4 to TRBJ2-2; D possibly corresponds to TRBD1 (9 bases). Trimming took 4 bases from V and 8 from J, leaving 17 bases between them. The CDR3 loop spans 15 amino acids. CDR3 sequence reads: CASSWSSGTGGELFF. The CDR3 region has the DNA TGTGCCAGCAGTTGGAGTAGCGGGACAGGGGGGGAGCTGTTTTTT.

This clonotype was observed at least ten times. The J gene is TRBJ2-3, the V gene TRBV29-1; 7 bases match TRBD1. CDR3 length: 17 amino acids. Germline V lookup: CDR1 SQVTM, CDR2 ANQGSEA. The J segment lost 3 bases and the V segment lost 3 bases, leaving 15 bases of the junction unmatched. The CDR3 nucleotides read TGCAGCGTTGAGTTACCCTTCGACAGGGAACGGACAGATACGCAGTATTTT. It encodes CSVELPFDRERTDTQYF.

This clonotype occurred many times. The J gene is TRBJ1-2, the V gene TRBV6-5; D uncertain. The CDR3 has 14 amino acids. The germline gives CDR1 MNHEY, CDR2 SVGAGI. Between the trimmed V and J ends, which lost 2 bases and 2 bases, there was a span of 9 bases. CDR3 protein: CASSYLVDNYGYTF. For the CDR3, the DNA is TGTGCCAGCAGTTACCTCGTGGACAACTATGGCTACACCTTC.

The chain recombines TRBV18 with TRBJ2-1; 11 bases are shared with TRBD1. The V and J ends lost 2 bases and 6 bases, in that order; junction bases with no gene match: 0. The V gene's germline CDR1 is KGHSH and CDR2 LQKENI. This CDR3 contains 14 residues. CDR3 amino acids: CASSPGTGGNEQFF. The CDR3 DNA is TGTGCCAGCTCACCAGGGACAGGGGGCAATGAGCAGTTCTTC.

This clonotype was seen at least ten times. The V call is TRBV5-1, the J call TRBJ2-5, with a tentative D call TRBD1 (5 bases). The CDR3 sequence is 14 residues long. Germline assignment: CDR1 SGHRS and CDR2 YFSETQ. Trimming took 4 bases from V and 4 from J, leaving 14 bases between them. CDR3 DNA sequence: TGCGCCAGCAGCCGATTGGGGCAAACAGAGACCCAGTACTTC. Protein sequence: CASSRLGQTETQYF.

This clonotype was seen many times. J is TRBJ2-1 and V is TRBV2; D unclear. Germline V gene lookup returns CDR1 SNHLY and CDR2 FYNNEI. Trimming left V 3 bases short and J 0 bases short, with 9 bases between. The CDR3 is 15 residues long. CDR3 in DNA: TGTGCCAGCAGTGACGAGGTTAGCTCCTACAATGAGCAGTTCTTC. This encodes CASSDEVSSYNEQFF.

This clonotype appeared many times. The rearrangement joins TRBV4-1 to TRBJ2-5, with TRBD2 identical over 11 bases. The germline gives CDR1 MGHRA, CDR2 YSYEKL. The junction had 12 bases not matched to a gene; V was cut back by 4 bases and J by 5 bases. This CDR3 contains 17 residues. This chain's CDR3 is CASSPTTSGTRGETQYF. CDR3 in DNA: TGCGCCAGCAGCCCCACGACTAGCGGGACCCGGGGGGAGACCCAGTACTTC.

This clonotype was recorded once. The chain links TRBV10-3 to TRBJ2-2; TRBD1 matches 10 bases. CDR1 is ENHRY and CDR2 is SYGVKD in the germline V gene. Trimming took 9 bases from V and 7 from J; bases not matched to a gene: 11. The CDR3 runs to 15 residues. CDR3 in DNA: TGTGCCATTCCCCGGGACAGGGGTTCCGACGGGGAGCTGTTTTTT. Amino acids: CAIPRDRGSDGELFF.

The rearrangement uses TRBV29-1 and TRBJ2-1; 10 nucleotides match TRBD2. CDR1 is SQVTM, CDR2 ANQGSEA, per germline. The CDR3 is made up of 13 amino acids. The ends lost 6 bases at V and 9 bases at J; junction bases unmatched: 8. The CDR3 region is CSVLLAGRGEQFF. Here the CDR3 DNA reads TGCAGCGTACTACTAGCGGGACGAGGTGAGCAGTTCTTC.